A single sample gave rise to the 25 T cell receptor beta chains below, sequenced in a study of T cells after yellow fever vaccination. One entry per CDR3 protein results from TCRdb running MiXCR on the 5' RACE reads. Of around 320,000 distinct CDR3 sequences listed, approximately 12% are singletons. The sequences come from CD4+ T cells sorted from PBMCs, collected 45 days after the yellow fever booster vaccination. These receptors were obtained from a man aged 18 to 30 who received the YFV17D yellow fever vaccine.

Many counts were recorded for this clonotype. The chain carries TRBV24-1 and TRBJ1-5; possibly TRBD1 for D (5 bases). Germline lookup yields CDR1 KGHDR and CDR2 SFDVKD. The V end was cut by 2 bases, the J end by 6 bases, with 10 bases between. CDR3 length: 14 amino acids. CDR3 residues: CATSDWGVFQPQHF. DNA for the CDR3: TGTGCCACCAGTGATTGGGGGGTTTTTCAGCCCCAGCATTTT.

This clonotype was seen a handful of times. The chain is built from TRBV18 and TRBJ1-1, with D perhaps matching TRBD1 (6 bases). Trimming pared 1 base from V and 0 bases from J, leaving 12 bases between. This CDR3 spans 16 amino acids. The V gene's germline CDR1 is KGHSH and CDR2 LQKENI. DNA for the CDR3: TGTGCCAGCTCACCACGGACAGCAGAGATGAACACTGAAGCTTTCTTT. Protein sequence: CASSPRTAEMNTEAFF.

V gene TRBV19 combines with J gene TRBJ1-4; 9 bases line up with TRBD1. Germline-derived CDR1 and CDR2 are LNHDA and SQIVND (reference sequence). This CDR3 spans 15 amino acids. V gave up 5 bases and J gave up 8 bases; unmatched junction bases: 9. The CDR3 region is CASSRGTGFDEKLFF. The CDR3 nucleotides read TGTGCCAGTAGTCGTGGGACAGGGTTCGACGAAAAACTGTTTTTT.

The CDR3 DNA reads as TGTGCCAGCAGCCAGGGAGGAGGACAGGGCGGTTCACCCCTCCACTTT. Translating it yields CASSQGGGQGGSPLHF. The genes are TRBV3-1 and TRBJ1-6, with TRBD1 matching over 8 bases. J gave up 9 bases and V 3 bases, and 10 bases lay outside the gene matches. CDR1 and CDR2 from the germline V gene are LGHDT and YNNKEL (reference sequence). This CDR3 is 16 amino acids long.

The chain carries TRBV6-6 and TRBJ2-5, with D perhaps TRBD1 (5 bases). CDR3 size: 11 residues. Trimming shortened V by 10 bases and J by 5 bases, and 11 bases separated the two germline ends. From germline, CDR1 is MNHNY and CDR2 SVGAGI (reference sequence). The DNA for the CDR3 is TGTGCCACCCGCAACAGGGAGACCCAGTACTTC. It codes for CATRNRETQYF.

This chain connects TRBV30 to TRBJ2-5; TRBD2 is a possible D gene (6 bases). V was cut by 5 bases and J by 3 bases, with 13 bases left in between. Germline CDR1 is GTSNPN and CDR2 is SVGIG (reference sequence). The CDR3 contains 13 residues. In DNA, the CDR3 is TGTGCCTGGGCACTAGCTATGAAAGAGACCCAGTACTTC. Its translation is CAWALAMKETQYF.

This clonotype was seen a handful of times. This chain joins TRBV4-2 and TRBJ2-3; 9 bases are shared with TRBD2. Germline loops: CDR1 LGHNA, CDR2 YNFKEQ. There are 17 residues in the CDR3. V gave up 0 bases and J gave up 5 bases; unmatched junction bases: 9. This CDR3 is CASSQEVAGATGDTQYF. The CDR3 DNA sequence: TGTGCCAGCAGCCAAGAAGTAGCGGGGGCCACGGGAGATACGCAGTATTTT.

The rearrangement uses TRBV7-6 and TRBJ2-1; D unclear. Germline V gene sequence: CDR1 SGHVS, CDR2 FNYEAQ. Trimming cost V 1 base and J 3 bases, with 10 bases left between them. This CDR3 region has 15 residues. CDR3 loop: CASSLGPTGYNEQFF. The CDR3 region has the DNA TGTGCCAGCAGCTTAGGCCCTACCGGCTACAATGAGCAGTTCTTC. Supplemented by reference TRBV7-6 and TRBJ2-1, the full variable domain reads GAGVSQSPRYKVTKRGQDVALRCDPISGHVSLYWYRQALGQGPEFLTYFNYEAQQDKSGLPNDRFSAERPEGSISTLTIQRTEQRDSAMYRCASSLGPTGYNEQFFGPGTRLTVL.

This clonotype came up a few times. The chain combines TRBV18 with TRBJ2-7, with 8 positions matching TRBD1. The junction had 3 bases not matched to a gene; V was cut back by 6 bases and J by 2 bases. The V gene's germline CDR1 is KGHSH and CDR2 LQKENI. CDR3 length: 13 amino acids. DNA of the CDR3: TGTGCCAGCTCGGGGGGACAGGCCTACGAGCAGTACGTC. It encodes CASSGGQAYEQYV.

This rearrangement joins TRBV19 to TRBJ2-1; 9 nucleotides match TRBD1. Germline V CDR1 and CDR2: LNHDA, SQIVND (reference sequence). Trimming took 9 bases from V and 9 from J; bases not matched to a gene: 9. This CDR3 is built from 13 residues. The CDR3 region has the DNA TGTGCCAGCCTGACAGGGGGACGGGGTGAGCAGTTCTTC. It encodes CASLTGGRGEQFF.

There are a few counts of this clonotype. The rearrangement joins TRBV20-1 to TRBJ1-5; D is uncertain. V lost 2 bases to trimming and J lost 2 bases, with 7 bases between them. Looked up from germline, CDR1 is DFQATT and CDR2 is SNEGSKA (reference sequence). The CDR3 totals 13 residues. The DNA of the CDR3 is TGCAGTGCTAGAAGTGGGGGCAATCAGCCCCAGCATTTT. Its protein product is CSARSGGNQPQHF.

This clonotype was picked up many times. The rearrangement joins TRBV7-9 to TRBJ2-5; the D gene is possibly TRBD1 (5 bases). V was pared by 3 bases and J by 3 bases, with 8 bases between. Germline V CDR1 and CDR2: SEHNR, FQNEAQ (reference sequence). The CDR3 spans 13 residues. The CDR3 DNA is TGTGCCAGCAGCTTCGACAGAAAAGAGACCCAGTACTTC. Translated, it gives CASSFDRKETQYF.

The chain links TRBV7-9 to TRBJ2-5; 8 bases fit TRBD1. CDR3 length equals 14 residues. Germline CDR1 and CDR2: SEHNR and FQNEAQ (reference sequence). The V and J ends lost 5 bases and 4 bases, in that order; junction bases with no gene match: 6. The CDR3 region has the DNA TGTGCCAGCAGCGCCACAGGGGGAGGAGAGACCCAGTACTTC. The encoded protein is CASSATGGGETQYF.

The chain is built from TRBV14 and TRBJ1-4, with unresolved D. Germline V gene data show CDR1 as SGHDN and CDR2 as FVKESK. Trimming left V 0 bases short and J 8 bases short, with 16 bases between. The CDR3 length is 16 residues. DNA for the CDR3: TGTGCCAGCAGCCAAGATCGGCGGAGCTACGGCGAAAAACTGTTTTTT. Its translation: CASSQDRRSYGEKLFF.

This sequence joins TRBV20-1 and TRBJ1-2, with D maybe TRBD1 (5 bases). Germline V gene data show CDR1 as DFQATT and CDR2 as SNEGSKA (reference sequence). This CDR3 comprises 10 residues. The CDR3: CGGGNYGYTF. CDR3 DNA sequence: TGCGGGGGGGGTAACTATGGCTACACCTTC.

This clonotype was observed a handful of times. The V gene is TRBV2, the J gene TRBJ2-3; D remains unclear. Germline CDR1 is SNHLY and CDR2 is FYNNEI. Trimming stripped 7 bases from V and 0 bases from J, with 11 bases between. The CDR3 runs to 14 residues. CDR3 loop: CASKLFSSTDTQYF. CDR3 nucleotide sequence: TGTGCCAGCAAATTGTTCTCTAGCACAGATACGCAGTATTTT. Combining the CDR3 with reference TRBV2 and TRBJ2-3 gives the whole variable domain EPEVTQTPSHQVTQMGQEVILRCVPISNHLYFYWYRQILGQKVEFLVSFYNNEISEKSEIFDDQFSVERPDGSNFTLKIRSTKLEDSAMYFCASKLFSSTDTQYFGPGTRLTVL.

This clonotype was detected only a few times. The rearrangement links TRBV6-5 to TRBJ1-2; maybe TRBD1 (6 bases). The CDR3 length is 14 residues. Trimming left V 5 bases short and J 3 bases short, with 13 bases between. Germline V gene lookup returns CDR1 MNHEY and CDR2 SVGAGI. CDR3 region: CASSRDMVDYGYTF. DNA for the CDR3: TGTGCCAGCAGTAGGGACATGGTCGACTATGGCTACACCTTC.

This clonotype has at least ten counts. The genes are TRBV20-1 and TRBJ2-2; a possible D gene is TRBD2 (6 bases). Deletions cut 1 base from V and 1 base from J, with 7 bases between. The CDR3 is 14 amino acids. CDR1 is DFQATT, CDR2 SNEGSKA, per germline (reference sequence). The CDR3 nucleotides read TGCAGTGCTAGAGTCGGGGGGAACACCGGGGAGCTGTTTTTT. Translating gives CSARVGGNTGELFF.

This clonotype was observed at least ten times. The V and J genes are TRBV4-1 and TRBJ1-1; no reliable D call. Germline V gene lookup returns CDR1 MGHRA and CDR2 YSYEKL. V was trimmed by 3 bases and J by 3 bases, leaving 14 bases between them. CDR3 size: 15 residues. The CDR3 is CASSHPGSEYTEAFF. CDR3 in DNA: TGCGCCAGCAGCCACCCCGGGTCTGAGTACACTGAAGCTTTCTTT.

This clonotype was detected only a few times. This chain connects TRBV20-1 to TRBJ2-5; a possible D gene is TRBD1 (7 bases). The CDR3 is made up of 11 amino acids. Germline V gene lookup returns CDR1 DFQATT and CDR2 SNEGSKA (reference sequence). V lost 7 bases and J lost 4, with 10 bases in between. The DNA for the CDR3 is TGCAGTGGACAGGGAGGAGAGACCCAGTACTTC. Translated, it gives CSGQGGETQYF.

This clonotype was counted at least ten times. The chain is built from TRBV6-2 or TRBV6-3 and TRBJ1-1; maybe TRBD1 (5 bases). The ends were cut back, 1 base at V and 4 bases at J, with 19 bases in the middle. Per germline, CDR1 MNHEY and CDR2 SVGEGT. The CDR3 spans 17 residues. The CDR3 spells CASSYFLTGRYVTEAFF. CDR3 coding DNA: TGTGCCAGCAGTTACTTCCTAACAGGTAGATACGTCACTGAAGCTTTCTTT.

V and J are TRBV15 and TRBJ2-2, with TRBD2 matching over 8 bases. CDR1 and CDR2 from the germline V gene are LNHNV and YYDKDF (reference sequence). The length of the CDR3 is 15 residues. V lost 1 base to trimming and J lost 6 bases; unmatched junction nucleotides: 4. The CDR3 here is CATSRVVAGSGELFF. CDR3 nucleotide sequence: TGTGCCACCAGCAGAGTGGTAGCGGGGTCCGGGGAGCTGTTTTTT.

A few counts support this clonotype. The chain uses TRBV20-1 and TRBJ1-1; D not certain. The CDR3 loop spans 13 amino acids. CDR1 and CDR2 (germline): DFQATT, SNEGSKA (reference sequence). V lost 1 base and J lost 5, with 11 bases in between. In DNA, the CDR3 is TGCAGTGCTAGAGGAGGGTTAGGGACTGAAGCTTTCTTT. Protein product: CSARGGLGTEAFF.

This clonotype was seen a few times. The chain recombines TRBV4-1 with TRBJ1-6, with D possibly being TRBD1 (6 bases). V was pared by 4 bases and J by 6 bases, with 22 bases between. This CDR3 is 18 amino acids long. The germline CDR1 and CDR2 sequences are MGHRA and YSYEKL. CDR3 nucleotides: TGCGCCAGCAGCCTAGTTGGAGGAGGGGGGTTTCGTAATTCACCCCTCCACTTT. Encoded protein: CASSLVGGGGFRNSPLHF.

This clonotype was counted only a few times. J is TRBJ1-5 and V is TRBV30; possibly TRBD1 for D (5 bases). V lost 1 base and J lost 4, with 8 bases in between. Germline V gene lookup returns CDR1 GTSNPN and CDR2 SVGIG (reference sequence). CDR3 length: 13 amino acids. Here the CDR3 reads CAWSGGGNQPQHF. The CDR3 region has the DNA TGTGCCTGGAGTGGGGGGGGGAATCAGCCCCAGCATTTT.